The source of this T cell receptor (beta chain) is a study of blood T cell repertoires in COVID-19. Study summary: T cells, B-cell-depleted T cells, or PBMCs supplied cDNA or gDNA.

Using immunoSEQ multiplex PCR, the repertoire was profiled, and TCRdb retains in-frame clones only, with some absent. The sample lists 180,000 or so clones, approximately 85% seen once, with approximately 8.9% in the top ten. The CDR3 length is 14 residues. The V gene lost 0 bases and the J gene lost 3 bases, with 6 bases spanning the gap. Germline-derived CDR1 and CDR2 are LGHDT and YNNKEL (reference sequence). The sequenced sample was peripheral blood. This clonotype was obtained from a woman aged 60-75 years with acute or convalescent COVID-19. The J gene is TRBJ1-5, the V gene TRBV3-1 (or the pseudogene TRBV3-2); D not resolved. The CDR3 region has the DNA TGTGCCAGCAGCCAAGATCCCTCCAATCAGCCCCAGCATTTT. Its translation is CASSQDPSNQPQHF.